One and the same sample provided the 23 T cell receptor beta chains below, sequenced in a study of monozygotic twins with inflammatory bowel disease. TCRdb reprocessed the 5' RACE reads, keeping one entry per CDR3 protein, no DNA. Seen in this sample are 200,000 to 250,000 distinct CDR3 sequences; the ten most common clones hold roughly 8%. Input material: blood. Receptors were obtained from a human donor with ulcerative colitis or Crohn's disease, or a healthy co-twin of an affected twin (not recorded which).

The rearrangement uses TRBV6-2 or TRBV6-3 and TRBJ2-7; TCRdb proposes TRBD1, but this gene call is untestable without DNA. From germline, CDR1 is MNHEY and CDR2 SVGEGT. CDR3 length equals 16 residues. The CDR3 sequence: CASSYPTGGPPYEQYF.

V usage is TRBV19 and J usage is TRBJ1-1; no DNA is available, so the TRBD1 call from TCRdb remains unchecked. The germline gives CDR1 LNHDA, CDR2 SQIVND (reference sequence). This CDR3 is 15 amino acids long. The CDR3 loop reads CASREAGQGNTEAFF.

The chain joins TRBV11-3 to TRBJ2-1; TCRdb gives TRBD2 as the D gene, but with no DNA this cannot be confirmed. Germline CDR1 reads SGHNT; CDR2 reads YENEEA. The CDR3 is made up of 16 amino acids. CDR3 loop: CASSLDRGGVEDEQFF.

This chain uses TRBV4-2 with TRBJ2-5; the D call from TCRdb, TRBD2, cannot be confirmed without DNA. CDR1 is LGHNA, CDR2 YNFKEQ, per germline. The CDR3 runs 14 residues. This CDR3 reads CASSTRSGEETQYF.

V and J are TRBV18 and TRBJ2-2. The CDR3 is made up of 15 amino acids. Germline CDR1 KGHSH, CDR2 LQKENI. CDR3 sequence reads: CASSAKTANTGELFF.

The chain carries TRBV12-3 or TRBV12-4 and TRBJ1-1; the TRBD1 assignment by TCRdb is unverifiable without DNA. The CDR3 has 12 amino acids. CDR3 protein: CASTQQGAEAFF.

This sequence joins TRBV29-1 and TRBJ2-3; TCRdb gives TRBD1 as the D gene, but with no DNA this cannot be confirmed. The CDR3 has 16 amino acids. Germline V gene lookup returns CDR1 SQVTM and CDR2 ANQGSEA. CDR3 loop: CSVRGQGARGTDTQYF.

This chain links TRBV28 with TRBJ2-1; without DNA, the TCRdb call of TRBD1 cannot be checked. The CDR3 totals 13 residues. Germline CDR1 MDHEN, CDR2 SYDVKM. CDR3 amino acids: CASKDRDYNEQFF.

This chain uses TRBV4-3 with TRBJ1-5; TCRdb's D call of TRBD1 is untestable without DNA. The CDR3 contains 15 residues. The germline V gene has CDR1 LGHNA and CDR2 YSLEER. CDR3: CASSQDSTGLEPQHF.

CDR3 loop: CASSLRDYQETQYF. The chain employs TRBV12-3 or TRBV12-4 and TRBJ2-5; TCRdb outputs TRBD1, but without DNA this stays unchecked. This CDR3 is 14 amino acids long.

The chain carries TRBV6-4 and TRBJ2-1; TCRdb selects TRBD2, and the lack of DNA leaves this call unchecked. The CDR3 covers 14 residues. The germline V gene encodes CDR1 MRHNA and CDR2 SNTAGT. CDR3 sequence: CASSASGDYNEQFF.

This chain connects TRBV4-2 to TRBJ2-7; absent DNA, TCRdb's TRBD1 call cannot be checked. CDR3 size: 16 residues. The germline CDR1 and CDR2 sequences are LGHNA and YNFKEQ. The CDR3 loop is CASSQPLGRPTYEQYF.

The chain uses TRBV7-2 and TRBJ1-2; the TCRdb D gene call, TRBD1, has no DNA to confirm it. Germline CDR1 is SGHTA and CDR2 is FQGNSA. CDR3 length: 19 amino acids. CDR3 loop: CASSLAPGRWTQGGYGYTF.

The CDR3: CASSLQVSRDIQYF. The J gene is TRBJ2-4, the V gene TRBV11-2. Germline V lookup: CDR1 SGHAT, CDR2 FQNNGV. The CDR3 is 14 residues long.

V and J are TRBV12-3 or TRBV12-4 and TRBJ1-3; the D call of TRBD1 rests on TCRdb alone, since no DNA is present to check it. The CDR3 length is 16 residues. CDR3 sequence: CASRASSPSSGNTIYF.

The chain has TRBV20-1 and TRBJ2-3; as DNA is missing, the TRBD1 call by TCRdb cannot be tested. The germline CDR1 and CDR2 sequences are DFQATT and SNEGSKA (reference sequence). There are 13 residues in the CDR3. The CDR3 here is CSSGGGATDTQYF.

The rearrangement links TRBV6-2 or TRBV6-3 to TRBJ1-2; TCRdb designates TRBD1, a call that cannot be tested without DNA. The CDR3 is made up of 18 amino acids. Germline V lookup: CDR1 MNHEY, CDR2 SVGEGT. CDR3 residues: CASSPPDRELDLHYGYTF.

J is TRBJ1-5 and V is TRBV4-1. CDR3 size: 15 residues. Germline loops: CDR1 MGHRA, CDR2 YSYEKL. CDR3 region: CASSLLWDGNQPQHF.

The chain is built from TRBV5-1 and TRBJ1-1; TCRdb's assignment of TRBD1 cannot be checked, as there is no DNA. The CDR3 loop spans 14 amino acids. Germline V gives CDR1 SGHRS, CDR2 YFSETQ. The CDR3 protein is CASTADSMNTEAFF.

The chain uses TRBV2 and TRBJ2-6; TCRdb calls TRBD2, which cannot be checked without DNA. In germline, CDR1 is SNHLY, CDR2 FYNNEI. The CDR3 spans 17 residues. CDR3 sequence: CASSSDRALRGANVLTF.

J is TRBJ1-5 and V is TRBV5-5; TCRdb returns TRBD1, unconfirmable since there is no DNA. The CDR3 has 15 residues. Germline lookup yields CDR1 SGHKS and CDR2 YYEKEE (reference sequence). The CDR3 here is CASSWWDDSNQPQHF.

The chain carries TRBV10-3 and TRBJ1-6; as DNA is missing, the TRBD1 call by TCRdb cannot be tested. The CDR3 sequence is 16 residues long. CDR1 is ENHRY and CDR2 is SYGVKD in the germline V gene. CDR3: CAISGDRGKYNSPLHF.

The V and J genes are TRBV6-1 and TRBJ2-3; TCRdb names TRBD2, which stays unverified in the absence of DNA. The CDR3 loop spans 16 amino acids. CDR1 and CDR2 from the germline V gene are MNHNS and SASEGT. CDR3 sequence reads: CASSPLAGEITDTQYF.